This T cell receptor (beta chain) was identified during a study of a mutant IDH1 vaccine in newly diagnosed glioma. Whole-study context: First vaccine doses came 4-6 weeks after radiotherapy alone, or with temozolomide cycles. General study results and limits: Whatever changes occurred in top peripheral T cell clonotypes seemed unrelated to pseudoprogression.

The CDR3 is made up of 16 amino acids. The germline gives CDR1 LNHDA, CDR2 SQIVND (reference sequence). Trimming stripped 1 base from V and 3 bases from J, with 15 bases between. Comment on this clone: The target antigen is unknown.

As to time point: week 5, during vaccination. Vaccination comprised doses that each held 300 ug of mutant IDH1 20-mer peptide, plus topical imiquimod. The donors' diagnosis was new WHO grade 3 or 4 astrocytoma that was IDH1-mutant and ATRX-lost. The data were produced by immunoSEQ multiplex PCR, yet TCRdb's version contains in-frame clones alone and is incomplete. The repertoire holds roughly 51,000 clones, 82% seen once, with 3% to 3.5% in the top ten. This sequence was found in a woman under 30 with glioma. Some clones in this sample may be carry-over from other donors' samples. The starting material was PBMCs, obtained from a glioma patient whose treatment included an IDH1 peptide vaccine. The chain couples TRBV19 to TRBJ1-1, with a possible D match to TRBD1 (6 bases). CDR3 residues: CASSIGGRGKDTEAFF. The CDR3 coding sequence is TGTGCCAGTAGTATAGGTGGGAGGGGGAAGGACACTGAAGCTTTCTTT.